This is a list of T cell receptor beta chains from one sample in a study of CD8+ T cells in alopecia areata. Profiling relied on immunoSEQ multiplex PCR, and the TCRdb table lists in-frame clones only, not all of them. This sample yields fewer than 150,000 clones, of which about 54% are seen a single time; nearly 30% belongs to the top ten. The material was CD8+ T cells sorted from blood, obtained at week 4, from a patient treated with tofacitinib. These receptor sequences come from a human donor with alopecia areata. Both conserved end residues are part of each CDR3. D genes are given only for firm matches. The size of a clone is reported for some rows only, either as once, few or many, or as a class for expanded clones.

V gene: TRBV27
clone size: -
J gene: TRBJ2-2
D gene: -
CDR3 protein: CASSLRHTGELFF
CDR3 DNA: TGTGCCAGCAGTTTAAGGCACACCGGGGAGCTGTTTTTT

V gene: TRBV7-9
clone size: -
J gene: TRBJ1-1
D gene: -
CDR3 protein: CASSLGGMNTEAFF
CDR3 DNA: TGTGCCAGCAGCTTAGGAGGGATGAACACTGAAGCTTTCTTT

V gene: TRBV6-5
clone size: -
J gene: TRBJ2-3
D gene: TRBD2
CDR3 protein: CASSSSGLATDTQYF
CDR3 DNA: TGTGCCAGCAGCTCCTCGGGACTAGCAACAGATACGCAGTATTTT

V gene: TRBV27
clone size: -
J gene: TRBJ1-6
D gene: TRBD1
CDR3 protein: CASSPSGTGAPNSPLHF
CDR3 DNA: TGTGCCAGCAGTCCGTCCGGGACAGGGGCTCCTAATTCACCCCTCCACTTT

V gene: TRBV6-5
clone size: -
J gene: TRBJ1-6
D gene: TRBD1
CDR3 protein: CASSYGTENSPLHF
CDR3 DNA: TGTGCCAGCAGTTACGGGACAGAAAATTCACCCCTCCACTTT

V gene: TRBV2
clone size: -
J gene: TRBJ1-5
D gene: TRBD1
CDR3 protein: CASNKGQGLNQPQHF
CDR3 DNA: TGTGCCAGTAACAAAGGACAGGGCCTCAATCAGCCCCAGCATTTT

V gene: TRBV2
clone size: -
J gene: TRBJ2-1
D gene: TRBD2
CDR3 protein: CASSGSRLAGNNEQFF
CDR3 DNA: TGTGCCAGCAGTGGCTCGCGACTAGCAGGGAACAATGAGCAGTTCTTC

V gene: TRBV27
clone size: -
J gene: TRBJ1-5
D gene: -
CDR3 protein: CASSPQGRNQPQHF
CDR3 DNA: TGTGCCAGCAGCCCACAGGGACGCAATCAGCCCCAGCATTTT

V gene: TRBV29-1
clone size: -
J gene: TRBJ1-1
D gene: TRBD1
CDR3 protein: CSARQGEAFF
CDR3 DNA: TGCAGCGCCCGACAGGGTGAGGCTTTCTTT

V gene: TRBV28
clone size: -
J gene: TRBJ2-7
D gene: TRBD1
CDR3 protein: CASSAQTGWGYEQYF
CDR3 DNA: TGTGCCAGCAGTGCCCAGACAGGGTGGGGCTACGAGCAGTACTTC

V gene: TRBV27
clone size: -
J gene: TRBJ1-4
D gene: -
CDR3 protein: CASSTWTDEKLFF
CDR3 DNA: TGTGCCAGCAGTACTTGGACAGATGAAAAACTGTTTTTT

V gene: TRBV11-3
clone size: few
J gene: TRBJ2-1
D gene: TRBD2
CDR3 protein: CASSRTSGHEQFF
CDR3 DNA: TGTGCCAGCAGCCGGACTAGCGGACATGAGCAGTTCTTC

V gene: TRBV28
clone size: -
J gene: TRBJ2-3
D gene: -
CDR3 protein: CASSERPAPWDTQYF
CDR3 DNA: TGTGCCAGCAGCGAACGACCAGCCCCGTGGGATACGCAGTATTTT

V gene: TRBV7-9
clone size: -
J gene: TRBJ2-2
D gene: -
CDR3 protein: CASSLRQVIGELFF
CDR3 DNA: TGTGCCAGCAGCCTACGACAGGTTATCGGGGAGCTGTTTTTT

V gene: TRBV6-6
clone size: few
J gene: TRBJ2-1
D gene: TRBD2
CDR3 protein: CASSYSERGNEQFF
CDR3 DNA: TGTGCCAGCAGTTACTCTGAGCGGGGTAATGAGCAGTTCTTC

V gene: TRBV6-5
clone size: few
J gene: TRBJ2-2
D gene: TRBD2
CDR3 protein: CASSYSVAGTTGELFF
CDR3 DNA: TGTGCCAGCAGTTACTCGGTAGCGGGAACGACCGGGGAGCTGTTTTTT

V gene: TRBV27
clone size: -
J gene: TRBJ1-1
D gene: -
CDR3 protein: CASSPTDMNTEAFF
CDR3 DNA: TGTGCCAGCAGTCCCACGGACATGAACACTGAAGCTTTCTTT

V gene: TRBV30
clone size: -
J gene: TRBJ2-7
D gene: -
CDR3 protein: CAWSGDSYEQYF
CDR3 DNA: TGTGCCTGGAGTGGGGATAGCTACGAGCAGTACTTC

V gene: TRBV29-1
clone size: -
J gene: TRBJ2-7
D gene: -
CDR3 protein: CSVSTAPRYEQYF
CDR3 DNA: TGCAGCGTATCGACAGCCCCCCGCTACGAGCAGTACTTC

V gene: TRBV9
clone size: -
J gene: TRBJ1-6
D gene: -
CDR3 protein: CASSVGQNNSPLHF
CDR3 DNA: TGTGCCAGCAGCGTAGGCCAGAATAATTCACCCCTCCACTTT

V gene: TRBV6-5
clone size: once
J gene: TRBJ2-7
D gene: -
CDR3 protein: CASSPREAYEQYF
CDR3 DNA: TGTGCCAGCAGCCCCAGGGAAGCCTACGAGCAGTACTTC

V gene: TRBV5-1
clone size: few
J gene: TRBJ1-2
D gene: TRBD1
CDR3 protein: CASSPGQDGANYGYTF
CDR3 DNA: TGCGCCAGCAGCCCGGGACAGGATGGAGCTAACTATGGCTACACCTTC

V gene: TRBV30
clone size: -
J gene: TRBJ1-2
D gene: -
CDR3 protein: CAWRETAFANYGYTF
CDR3 DNA: TGTGCCTGGAGGGAGACAGCGTTTGCTAACTATGGCTACACCTTC

V gene: TRBV7-3
clone size: -
J gene: TRBJ1-1
D gene: -
CDR3 protein: CASSLSGTEAFF
CDR3 DNA: TGTGCCAGCAGCTTAAGCGGGACTGAAGCTTTCTTT

V gene: TRBV27
clone size: -
J gene: TRBJ2-2
D gene: -
CDR3 protein: CASSLTNTGELFF
CDR3 DNA: TGTGCCAGCAGTCTGACAAACACCGGGGAGCTGTTTTTT

V gene: TRBV15
clone size: -
J gene: TRBJ2-3
D gene: -
CDR3 protein: CATSSSTDTQYF
CDR3 DNA: TGTGCCACCAGCAGTAGCACAGATACGCAGTATTTT

V gene: TRBV15
clone size: -
J gene: TRBJ2-7
D gene: -
CDR3 protein: CATSRRGGEGEQYF
CDR3 DNA: TGTGCCACCAGCAGGAGGGGTGGAGAAGGCGAGCAGTACTTC

V gene: TRBV19
clone size: -
J gene: TRBJ1-1
D gene: TRBD1
CDR3 protein: CASSIDWTGNTEAFF
CDR3 DNA: TGTGCCAGTAGTATAGACTGGACAGGAAACACTGAAGCTTTCTTT

V gene: TRBV4-1
clone size: few
J gene: TRBJ2-7
D gene: TRBD1
CDR3 protein: CASKGTGFDEQYF
CDR3 DNA: TGCGCCAGCAAAGGGACAGGGTTCGACGAGCAGTACTTC

V gene: TRBV6-4
clone size: medium-sized
J gene: TRBJ2-3
D gene: -
CDR3 protein: CASSDHLDMGTDTQYF
CDR3 DNA: TGTGCCAGCAGTGATCATTTAGACATGGGCACAGATACGCAGTATTTT

V gene: TRBV27
clone size: once
J gene: TRBJ1-2
D gene: -
CDR3 protein: CASNPPLGYTF
CDR3 DNA: TGTGCCAGCAACCCTCCTTTGGGCTACACCTTC